This TCR beta chain comes out of a study of blood T cell repertoires in COVID-19 (dated by TCRdb to about 2020). For the wider study: The collaborator samples originated in the United States, Italy and Spain and spanned the acute and convalescent phases of COVID-19. The prospective study material was composed of cDNA or gDNA derived from T cells, B-cell-depleted T cells, or PBMCs. Deeply sampled blood TCRbeta repertoires from subjects exposed to, actively infected with, or recovered from COVID-19 were included in the dataset. A freely available public database, intended as a resource for researchers studying the immune response to SARS-CoV-2, is where the repertoires were released. Samples came from the ongoing ImmuneRACE study (first 160 participants) plus 1,254 subjects from 6 global collaborators. Nearly every sample came with metadata listing a de-identified subject ID, COVID-19 status, age in years and sex. Where available, HLA class I and class II types were obtained from metadata supplied by the sample provider rather than from assay-based typing. The investigation overall reported the following: The quantity of clinical and demographic metadata differed by source and by participant and was supplied without curation.

TCRbeta CDR3 regions were amplified from genomic DNA using the immunoSEQ Assay, a bias-controlled multiplex PCR. For the original study's pipeline: Within the assay, amplification of reference gene primers was used to estimate how many nucleated cells each sample contained. Sequence reads were collapsed and filtered to measure the absolute abundance of every unique TCRbeta CDR3 rearrangement. For each sample, productive Simpson clonality was calculated as the square root of Simpson's diversity index across productive rearrangements. Imported from immuneACCESS, the table was reduced by TCRdb to in-frame sequences with V and J called. These copies leave out some clones; in studies compared against another copy, an unresolved V gene accounts for under half, and the cause of the remainder is not known. The D gene and trimming were derived from the DNA, and the V and J assignments and clone size from that table. This sample gives about 230,000 clones in total; just over 85% of them show up just once. The top ten clonotypes cover around a tenth of the sample.

Concerning this clone: Its antigen has not been determined. Base qualities were left out, and no much larger clone turns up one base away.

Inclusive of the bounding cysteine and phenylalanine, the CDR3 is 14 residues long. Just the 42-base CDR3 DNA is kept, in frame starting at base 1. Sequences LNHDA (CDR1) and SQIVND (CDR2) are obtained from the germline V gene (reference sequence). V is cut by 4 bases and J by 0 bases, and the space between the germline ends is 9 bases. At one collaborating source in Seattle, patients were enrolled during active infection and were followed longitudinally through the course of disease. Each collaborating institution followed its own protocols to collect whole blood in K2EDTA tubes. For TCRbeta analysis, collaborators shipped samples in one of three forms: frozen whole blood, isolated PBMCs, or DNA extracted from either of those sample types.

The receptor was isolated from a man aged 50-59 years with COVID-19, enrolled during active disease. The sequenced material came from peripheral blood. The chain employs TRBV19 and TRBJ1-1; tentative D gene TRBD1, with 6 bases matching. The CDR3 sequence is CASSSGQLNTEAFF. The sequence in DNA is TGTGCCAGTAGTAGCGGACAGCTGAACACTGAAGCTTTCTTT.